The present T cell receptor (beta chain) was sequenced within a study of graft-versus-host responses after intestinal transplantation. Germline V gives CDR1 SGHVS, CDR2 FNYEAQ. The length of the CDR3 is 12 residues. V was cut by 3 bases and J by 8 bases, with 7 bases left in between. With regard to this clone: The antigen is undetermined.

Profiled with immunoSEQ multiplex PCR; TCRdb holds only in-frame clones, not every one. The data show some 70,000 clones, roughly 84% seen once. The sample here was unstimulated CD8+ T cells sorted from spleen or lymph node cells, taken before transplant. This sequence joins TRBV7-6 and TRBJ2-2; D is undetermined. The sequence was obtained from a human donor who was the organ donor for an intestinal transplant. The CDR3 spells CASSFGTGELFF. CDR3 DNA sequence: TGTGCCAGCAGCTTTGGAACTGGGGAGCTGTTTTTT. Supplemented by reference TRBV7-6 and TRBJ2-2, the full variable domain reads GAGVSQSPRYKVTKRGQDVALRCDPISGHVSLYWYRQALGQGPEFLTYFNYEAQQDKSGLPNDRFSAERPEGSISTLTIQRTEQRDSAMYRCASSFGTGELFFGEGSRLTVL.